Following are 10 T cell receptor beta chains from one sample sequenced in a study of T cells in Graves' hyperthyroidism and ophthalmopathy (dated by TCRdb to about 2019). Library creation used multiplex PCR. TCRdb names Illumina HiSeq 2000 as the instrument used. The TCR beta CDR3 regions were amplified from the RNA transcripts. The first round of RT-PCR for the TCR CDR3 was performed with the HTBI primer set and the Qiagen OneStep RT-PCR kit. Starting from the raw public reads, TCRdb applied fastp trimming at Q25, assembled clones with MiXCR and retained in-frame beta chains. A single entry per CDR3 protein holds the most common genes and DNA from its merged rows. Within this sample are roughly 700,000 distinct CDR3 sequences, with 15% to 20% of them counted one time only. Roughly 15% of the sample comes from the top ten. The specimen was blood. The receptors derive from a man in his forties or fifties with Graves' hyperthyroidism.

The chain links TRBV7-3 to TRBJ2-2; perhaps TRBD1 as D (5 bases). V dropped 5 bases and J dropped 1 base, with 11 bases sitting between them. The CDR3 has 15 amino acids. The germline gives CDR1 SGHTA, CDR2 FQGTGA. CDR3 residues: CASSAGHLNTGELFF. CDR3 in DNA: TGTGCCAGCAGCGCCGGACACTTGAACACCGGGGAGCTGTTTTTT.

This chain joins TRBV29-1 and TRBJ2-1, with TRBD2 matching over 9 bases. Per germline, CDR1 SQVTM and CDR2 ANQGSEA. V shed 1 base, J shed 3 bases, and the junction held 1 base outside the gene matches. This CDR3 is 14 amino acids long. The CDR3, as DNA: TGCAGCGTTGAAGGCGGGAGGGTCTACAATGAGCAGTTCTTC. This gives the protein CSVEGGRVYNEQFF.

There are a few counts of this clonotype. This chain joins TRBV30 and TRBJ2-2, with TRBD2 identical over 10 bases. CDR1 and CDR2 (germline): GTSNPN, SVGIG (reference sequence). Unmatched junction bases numbered 5, after V lost 2 bases and J lost 5 bases. This CDR3 contains 15 residues. Written as DNA, the CDR3 is TGTGCCTGGAGTAGACTAGCGGGCGTGACCGGGGAGCTGTTTTTT. Translating gives CAWSRLAGVTGELFF.

In its sample, this clonotype was seen a few times. The V gene is TRBV19, the J gene TRBJ1-1; 8 nucleotides align to TRBD1. Trimming removed 5 bases from V and 1 base from J; junction bases left unmatched: 6. The length of the CDR3 is 15 residues. Germline V gene lookup returns CDR1 LNHDA and CDR2 SQIVND (reference sequence). CDR3 bases: TGTGCCAGTAGTGCATCAGGGGGCTCGAACACTGAAGCTTTCTTT. Its translation: CASSASGGSNTEAFF.

This clonotype was counted at least ten times. This chain uses TRBV11-2 with TRBJ1-4, with D perhaps TRBD1 (5 bases). Germline V gene sequence: CDR1 SGHAT, CDR2 FQNNGV. The CDR3 spans 18 residues. Deletions cut 4 bases from V and 8 bases from J, with 26 bases between. The CDR3 spells CASSSPGGGGRLDEKLFF. CDR3 nucleotides: TGTGCCAGCAGCTCCCCGGGGGGAGGCGGACGACTTGACGAAAAACTGTTTTTT.

This clonotype was seen only a few times. The chain is built from TRBV2 and TRBJ1-3; possible D gene TRBD1, 6 bases. CDR1 and CDR2 from the germline V gene are SNHLY and FYNNEI. CDR3 length: 15 amino acids. The germline V and J ends were trimmed by 6 bases and 0 bases, with 12 bases remaining between them. In DNA, the CDR3 is TGTGCCAGCAGAAAACAGGGAAGCTCTGGAAACACCATATATTTT. Its protein product is CASRKQGSSGNTIYF. The full variable domain, in which reference TRBV2 and TRBJ1-3 provide the parts outside the CDR3, is EPEVTQTPSHQVTQMGQEVILRCVPISNHLYFYWYRQILGQKVEFLVSFYNNEISEKSEIFDDQFSVERPDGSNFTLKIRSTKLEDSAMYFCASRKQGSSGNTIYFGEGSWLTVV.

This clonotype was detected only a few times. The chain uses TRBV14 and TRBJ2-1, with D possibly TRBD2 on 6 matching bases. From germline, CDR1 is SGHDN and CDR2 FVKESK. The V gene lost 1 base and the J gene lost 5 bases, with 9 bases spanning the gap. There are 14 residues in the CDR3. The CDR3: CASSQALANNEQFF. The CDR3 DNA is TGTGCCAGCAGCCAAGCACTAGCCAACAATGAGCAGTTCTTC.

This chain connects TRBV4-3 to TRBJ2-1; TRBD2 matches at 9 bases. Germline CDR1 reads LGHNA; CDR2 reads YSLEER. CDR3 length: 16 residues. Trimming took 0 bases from V and 3 from J; bases not matched to a gene: 3. The CDR3: CASSQDSGGNYNEQFF. The CDR3 region has the DNA TGCGCCAGCAGCCAAGATAGCGGGGGAAACTACAATGAGCAGTTCTTC.

The table lists this clonotype with a few counts. The chain has TRBV19 and TRBJ2-7, with TRBD2 matching over 16 bases. V gave up 5 bases and J gave up 3 bases; unmatched junction bases: 13. The CDR3 has 19 amino acids. The V gene's germline CDR1 is LNHDA and CDR2 SQIVND (reference sequence). The CDR3 protein is CASSSLPGLAGGNGYEQYF. As DNA, the CDR3 is TGTGCCAGTAGTTCACTCCCGGGACTAGCGGGAGGGAATGGCTACGAGCAGTACTTC.

Many counts were recorded for this clonotype. A read error may account for a junction end that differs from germline. The chain couples TRBV27 to TRBJ2-1, with a weak D call TRBD1 (6 bases). The CDR3 is 15 residues long. Looked up from germline, CDR1 is MNHEY and CDR2 is SMNVEV (reference sequence). CDR3 DNA sequence: TGTGCCAGCAGTGTATCCGGGACATGGGGCAATGAGCAGTTCTTC. Translating gives CASSVSGTWGNEQFF.